One sample yielded the 5 T cell receptor beta chains listed below, sequenced in a study of CD8 T cells in Susac syndrome. RNA was extracted with the RNeasy kit, and a quantity of about 0.45 to 1 ug was reverse transcribed using random hexamers. TCRdb called the immunoSEQ multiplex PCR reads again in MiXCR, with one record for every CDR3 protein. This sample has around 130,000 distinct CDR3 sequences, with approximately 94% found just once. The sequenced material came from CD4+ T cells from PBMCs. Receptors originate from a human donor with multiple sclerosis.

V and J are TRBV19 and TRBJ1-2; no firm D call. The CDR3 sequence is 16 residues long. The germline V and J ends were trimmed by 3 bases and 4 bases, with 18 bases remaining between them. CDR1 LNHDA and CDR2 SQIVND come from the germline V gene (reference sequence). The CDR3 bases are TGTGCCAGTAGTATCCTCGGGTTACGGAATTCCTATGGCTACACCTTC. Encoded protein: CASSILGLRNSYGYTF.

The CDR3 loop reads CASSPMQGLAGRYNEQFF. The CDR3 DNA is TGTGCCAGCTCACCAATGCAGGGACTAGCGGGGAGATACAATGAGCAGTTCTTC. This rearrangement joins TRBV18 to TRBJ2-1, with TRBD2 matching 13 bases. V dropped 2 bases and J dropped 4; count of bases not matched to a gene: 8. Per the germline V gene, CDR1 is KGHSH and CDR2 is LQKENI. The CDR3 consists of 18 residues.

The J gene is TRBJ2-1, the V gene TRBV19; D gene unclear. Germline V CDR1 and CDR2: LNHDA, SQIVND (reference sequence). Deletions cut 7 bases from V and 6 bases from J, with 13 bases between. CDR3 length: 13 amino acids. The CDR3 region is CASTWTVGNEQFF. In DNA, the CDR3 is TGTGCCAGTACCTGGACGGTCGGCAATGAGCAGTTCTTC.

This clonotype was observed once. The chain is built from TRBV18 and TRBJ2-1, with a possible D match to TRBD1 (5 bases). The CDR3 loop spans 14 amino acids. Trimming took 2 bases from V and 12 from J, leaving 17 bases between them. The germline V gene has CDR1 KGHSH and CDR2 LQKENI. CDR3 region: CASSPNTILTGQFF. DNA for the CDR3: TGTGCCAGCTCACCAAATACTATCTTAACAGGGCAGTTCTTC.

The chain carries TRBV6-5 and TRBJ1-1; D possibly corresponds to TRBD1 (5 bases). The CDR3 has 15 amino acids. V lost 2 bases to trimming and J lost 0 bases, with 10 bases between them. CDR1 is MNHEY, CDR2 SVGAGI, per germline. CDR3 bases: TGTGCCAGCAGTTACGGCGGACAACTGAACACTGAAGCTTTCTTT. This sequence encodes CASSYGGQLNTEAFF.